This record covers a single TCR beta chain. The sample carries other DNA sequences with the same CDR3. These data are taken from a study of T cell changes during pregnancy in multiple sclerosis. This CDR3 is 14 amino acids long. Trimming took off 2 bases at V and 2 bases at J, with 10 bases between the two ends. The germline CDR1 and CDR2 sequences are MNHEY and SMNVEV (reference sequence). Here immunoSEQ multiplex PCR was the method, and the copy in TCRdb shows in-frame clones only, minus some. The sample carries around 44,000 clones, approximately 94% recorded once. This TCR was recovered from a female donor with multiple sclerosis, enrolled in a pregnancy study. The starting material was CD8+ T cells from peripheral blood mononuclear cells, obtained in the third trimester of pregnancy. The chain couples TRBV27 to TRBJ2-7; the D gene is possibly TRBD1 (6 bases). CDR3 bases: TGTGCCAGCAGTTTAGGGGGCCGGGCCTACGAGCAGTACTTC. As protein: CASSLGGRAYEQYF.